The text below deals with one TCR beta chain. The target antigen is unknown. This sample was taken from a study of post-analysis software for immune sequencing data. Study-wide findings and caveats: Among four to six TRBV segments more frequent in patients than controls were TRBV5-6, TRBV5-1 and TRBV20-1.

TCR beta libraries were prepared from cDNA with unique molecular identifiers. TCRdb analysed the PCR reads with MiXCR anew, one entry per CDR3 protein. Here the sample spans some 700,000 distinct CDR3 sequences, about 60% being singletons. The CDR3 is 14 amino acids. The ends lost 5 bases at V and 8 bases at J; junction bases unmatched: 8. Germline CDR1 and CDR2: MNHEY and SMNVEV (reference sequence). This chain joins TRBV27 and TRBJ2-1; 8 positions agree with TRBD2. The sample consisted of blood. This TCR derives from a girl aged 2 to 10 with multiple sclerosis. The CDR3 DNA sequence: TGTGCCAGCAGTCCCCTTCTAGCGGGCTATGAGCAGTTCTTC. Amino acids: CASSPLLAGYEQFF.